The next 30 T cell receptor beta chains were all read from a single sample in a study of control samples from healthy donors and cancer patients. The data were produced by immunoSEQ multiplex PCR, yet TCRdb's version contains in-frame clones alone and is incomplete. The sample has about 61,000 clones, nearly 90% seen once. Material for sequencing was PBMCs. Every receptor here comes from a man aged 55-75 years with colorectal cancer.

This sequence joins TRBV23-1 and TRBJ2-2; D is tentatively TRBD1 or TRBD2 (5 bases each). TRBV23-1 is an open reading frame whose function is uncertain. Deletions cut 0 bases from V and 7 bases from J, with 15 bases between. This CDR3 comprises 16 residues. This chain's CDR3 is CASSQSVDGGHGELFF. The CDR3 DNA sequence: TGCGCCAGCAGTCAATCCGTCGACGGAGGACACGGGGAGCTGTTTTTT.

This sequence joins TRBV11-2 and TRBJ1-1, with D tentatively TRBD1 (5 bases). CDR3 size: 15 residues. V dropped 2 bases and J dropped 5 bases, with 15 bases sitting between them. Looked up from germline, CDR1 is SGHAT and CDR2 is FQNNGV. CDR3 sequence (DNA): TGTGCCAGCAGCTTACTCAGGGTAATGCAGACTGAAGCTTTCTTT. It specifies CASSLLRVMQTEAFF.

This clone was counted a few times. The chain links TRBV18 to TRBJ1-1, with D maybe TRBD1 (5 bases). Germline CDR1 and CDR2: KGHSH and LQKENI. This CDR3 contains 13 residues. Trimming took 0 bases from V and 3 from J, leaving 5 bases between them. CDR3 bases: TGTGCCAGCTCACCACCGGGGGACACTGAAGCTTTCTTT. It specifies CASSPPGDTEAFF.

The CDR3 bases are TGTGCCAGCTCACCGACCGGGGAGCTGTTTTTT. Its translation is CASSPTGELFF. This sequence joins TRBV18 and TRBJ2-2; D not resolved. Deletions cut 3 bases from V and 5 bases from J, with 1 base between. Germline V gives CDR1 KGHSH, CDR2 LQKENI. The CDR3 extends over 11 amino acids.

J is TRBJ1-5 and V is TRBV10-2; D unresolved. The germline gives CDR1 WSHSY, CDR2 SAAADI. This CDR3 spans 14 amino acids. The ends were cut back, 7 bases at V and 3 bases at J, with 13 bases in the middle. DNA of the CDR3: TGCGCCAGCACTTCTAGGCGACCCAATCAGCCCCAGCATTTT. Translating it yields CASTSRRPNQPQHF.

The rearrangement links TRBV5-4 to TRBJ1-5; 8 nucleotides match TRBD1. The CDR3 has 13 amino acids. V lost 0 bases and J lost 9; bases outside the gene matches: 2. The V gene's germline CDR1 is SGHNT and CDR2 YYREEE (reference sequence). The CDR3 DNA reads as TGTGCCAGCAGCTTGGACAGGGGGGGGCCCCAGCATTTT. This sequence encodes CASSLDRGGPQHF.

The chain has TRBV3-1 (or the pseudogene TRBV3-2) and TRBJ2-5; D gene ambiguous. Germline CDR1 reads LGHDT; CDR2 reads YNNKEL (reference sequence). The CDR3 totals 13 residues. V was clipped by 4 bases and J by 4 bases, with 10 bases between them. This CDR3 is CASSRAPGETQYF. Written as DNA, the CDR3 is TGTGCCAGCAGCCGGGCCCCGGGAGAGACCCAGTACTTC.

The CDR3 DNA is TGTGCCATCAGTGACCCTGGAAAGCGCACAGATACGCAGTATTTT. It translates to CAISDPGKRTDTQYF. The gene calls are TRBV10-3 and TRBJ2-3; no clear D gene. Between the trimmed V and J ends, which lost 3 bases and 1 base, there was a span of 11 bases. The CDR3 sequence is 15 residues long. From germline, CDR1 is ENHRY and CDR2 SYGVKD.

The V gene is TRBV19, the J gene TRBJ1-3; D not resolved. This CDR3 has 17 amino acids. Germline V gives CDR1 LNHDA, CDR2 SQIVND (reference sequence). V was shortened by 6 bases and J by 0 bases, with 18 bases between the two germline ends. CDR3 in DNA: TGTGCCAGTAGCCCCTCTTTGAGCTACCACTCTGGAAACACCATATATTTT. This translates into CASSPSLSYHSGNTIYF.

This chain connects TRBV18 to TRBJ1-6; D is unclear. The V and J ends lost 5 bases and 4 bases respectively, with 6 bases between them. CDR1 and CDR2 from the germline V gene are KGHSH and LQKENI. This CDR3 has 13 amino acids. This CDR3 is CASSYGYNSPLHF. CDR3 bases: TGTGCCAGCTCATACGGATATAATTCACCCCTCCACTTT.

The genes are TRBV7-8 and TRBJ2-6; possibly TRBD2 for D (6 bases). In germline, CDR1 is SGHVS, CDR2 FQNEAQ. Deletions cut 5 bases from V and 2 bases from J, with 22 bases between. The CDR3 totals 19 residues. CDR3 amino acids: CASSPMVRDSGAGANVLTF. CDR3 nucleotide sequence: TGTGCCAGCAGCCCGATGGTCAGGGACTCCGGGGCTGGGGCCAACGTCCTGACTTTC.

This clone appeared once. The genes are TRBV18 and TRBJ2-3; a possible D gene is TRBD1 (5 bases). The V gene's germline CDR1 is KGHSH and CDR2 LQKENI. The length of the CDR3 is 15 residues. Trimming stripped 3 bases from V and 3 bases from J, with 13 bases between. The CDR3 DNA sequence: TGTGCCAGCTCACCCGGGCCACACAGGACAGATACGCAGTATTTT. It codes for CASSPGPHRTDTQYF.

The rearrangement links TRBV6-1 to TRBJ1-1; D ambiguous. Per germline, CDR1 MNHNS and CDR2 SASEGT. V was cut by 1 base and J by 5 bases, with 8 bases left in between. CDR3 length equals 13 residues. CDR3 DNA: TGTGCCAGCAGTGAAGTCCGGGGAACTGAAGCTTTCTTT. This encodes CASSEVRGTEAFF.

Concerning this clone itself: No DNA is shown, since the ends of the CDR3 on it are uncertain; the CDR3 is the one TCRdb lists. CDR3 residues: CASSEVGTGAPTF. This chain links TRBV2 with TRBJ1-2; TRBD1 was called by the table and not checked on the DNA. The CDR3 comprises 13 residues, both ends counted. Germline V CDR1 and CDR2: SNHLY, FYNNEI.

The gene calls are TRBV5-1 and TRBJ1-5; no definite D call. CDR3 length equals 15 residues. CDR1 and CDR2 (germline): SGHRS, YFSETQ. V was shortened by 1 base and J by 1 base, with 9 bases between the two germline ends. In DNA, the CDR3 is TGCGCCAGCAGCTTGTCCGGGGAAAGCAATCAGCCCCAGCATTTT. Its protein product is CASSLSGESNQPQHF.

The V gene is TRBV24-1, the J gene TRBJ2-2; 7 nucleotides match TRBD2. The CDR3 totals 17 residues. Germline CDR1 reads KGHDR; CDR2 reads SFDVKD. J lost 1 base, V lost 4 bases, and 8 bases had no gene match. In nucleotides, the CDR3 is TGTGCCACCAGTGACCTGATCGGACTAGGGAACACCGGGGAGCTGTTTTTT. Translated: CATSDLIGLGNTGELFF.

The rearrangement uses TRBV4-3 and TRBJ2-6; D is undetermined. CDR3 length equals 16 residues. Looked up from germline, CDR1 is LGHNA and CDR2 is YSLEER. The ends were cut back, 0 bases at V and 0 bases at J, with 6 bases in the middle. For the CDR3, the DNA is TGCGCCAGCAGCCAAGACTTGGGCTCTGGGGCCAACGTCCTGACTTTC. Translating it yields CASSQDLGSGANVLTF.

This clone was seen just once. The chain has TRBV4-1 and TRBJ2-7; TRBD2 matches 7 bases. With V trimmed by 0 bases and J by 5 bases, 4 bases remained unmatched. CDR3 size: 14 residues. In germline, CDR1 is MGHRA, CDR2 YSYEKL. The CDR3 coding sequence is TGCGCCAGCAGCCAAGAAGCGGGGAGCCACGAGCAGTACTTC. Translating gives CASSQEAGSHEQYF.

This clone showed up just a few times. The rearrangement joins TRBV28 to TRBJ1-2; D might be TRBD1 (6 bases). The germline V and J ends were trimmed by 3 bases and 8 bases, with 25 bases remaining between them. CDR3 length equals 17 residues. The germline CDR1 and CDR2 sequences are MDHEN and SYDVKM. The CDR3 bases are TGTGCCAGCAGTTTGTGGGTGGGGGGCAGGCGTCTCGAGGGCTACACCTTC. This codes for CASSLWVGGRRLEGYTF.

CDR3 loop: CASSISFGGGYVIEQFF. The CDR3 nucleotides read TGTGCCAGTAGTATCTCTTTTGGCGGGGGGTACGTGATTGAGCAGTTCTTC. This chain uses TRBV19 with TRBJ2-1; the match to TRBD2 covers 8 bases. CDR1 and CDR2 (germline): LNHDA, SQIVND (reference sequence). The CDR3 runs 17 residues. V gave up 3 bases and J gave up 9 bases; unmatched junction bases: 16.

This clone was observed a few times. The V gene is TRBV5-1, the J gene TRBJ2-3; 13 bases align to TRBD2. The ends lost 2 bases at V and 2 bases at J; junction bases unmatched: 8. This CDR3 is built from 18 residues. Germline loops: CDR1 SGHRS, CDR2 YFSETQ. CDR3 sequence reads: CASSFGVTSGGTTDTQYF. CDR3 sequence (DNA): TGCGCCAGCAGCTTTGGGGTGACTAGCGGGGGGACCACAGATACGCAGTATTTT.

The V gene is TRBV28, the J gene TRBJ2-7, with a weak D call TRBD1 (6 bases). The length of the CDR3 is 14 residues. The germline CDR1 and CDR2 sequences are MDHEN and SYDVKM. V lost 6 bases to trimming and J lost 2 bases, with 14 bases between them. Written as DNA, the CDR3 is TGTGCCAGCAGGGAACAGGGTAACCCCTACGAGCAGTACTTC. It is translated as CASREQGNPYEQYF.

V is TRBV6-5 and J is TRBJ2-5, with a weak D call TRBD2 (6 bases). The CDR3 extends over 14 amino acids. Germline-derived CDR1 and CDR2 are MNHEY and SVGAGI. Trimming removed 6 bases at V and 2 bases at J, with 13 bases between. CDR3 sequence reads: CASSVGGGQETQYF. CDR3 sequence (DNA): TGTGCCAGCAGCGTCGGAGGAGGGCAAGAGACCCAGTACTTC.

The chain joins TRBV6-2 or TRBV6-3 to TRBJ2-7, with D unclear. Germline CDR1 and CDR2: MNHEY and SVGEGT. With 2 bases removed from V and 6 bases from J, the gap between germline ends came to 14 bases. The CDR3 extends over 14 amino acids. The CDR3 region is CASSYNSQVGEQYF. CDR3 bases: TGTGCCAGCAGTTACAACAGCCAAGTCGGCGAGCAGTACTTC.

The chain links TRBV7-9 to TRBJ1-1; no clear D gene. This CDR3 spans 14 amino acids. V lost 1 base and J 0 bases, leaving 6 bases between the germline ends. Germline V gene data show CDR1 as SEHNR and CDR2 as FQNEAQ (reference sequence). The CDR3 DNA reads TGTGCCAGCAGCTTAGACAGTGTGAACACTGAAGCTTTCTTT. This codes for CASSLDSVNTEAFF.

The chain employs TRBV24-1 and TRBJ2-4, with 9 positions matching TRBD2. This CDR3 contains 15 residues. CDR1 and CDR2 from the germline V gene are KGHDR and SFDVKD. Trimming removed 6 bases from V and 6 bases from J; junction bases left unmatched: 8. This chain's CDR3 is CATSSTETSGNIQYF. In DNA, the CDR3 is TGTGCCACCAGTTCCACGGAGACTAGCGGAAACATTCAGTACTTC.

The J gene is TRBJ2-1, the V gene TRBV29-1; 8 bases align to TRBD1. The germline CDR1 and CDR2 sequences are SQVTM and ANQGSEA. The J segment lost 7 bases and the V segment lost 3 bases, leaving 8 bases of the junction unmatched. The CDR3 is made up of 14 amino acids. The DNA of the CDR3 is TGCAGCGTTGAGGGTGACAGGGGTAGGAATGAGCAGTTCTTC. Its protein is CSVEGDRGRNEQFF.

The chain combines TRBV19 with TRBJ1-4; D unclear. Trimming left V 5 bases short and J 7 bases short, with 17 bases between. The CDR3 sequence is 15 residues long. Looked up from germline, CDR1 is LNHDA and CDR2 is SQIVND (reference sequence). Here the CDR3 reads CASSSNSQIREKLFF. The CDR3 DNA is TGTGCCAGTAGTTCTAATTCCCAGATACGTGAAAAACTGTTTTTT.

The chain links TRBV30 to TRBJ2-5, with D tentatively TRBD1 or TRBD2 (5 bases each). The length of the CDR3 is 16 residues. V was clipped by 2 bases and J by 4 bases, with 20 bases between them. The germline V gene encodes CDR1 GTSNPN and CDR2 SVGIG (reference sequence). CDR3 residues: CAWSTSGTLGTETQYF. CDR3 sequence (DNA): TGTGCCTGGAGTACCTCCGGGACCCTCGGAACAGAGACCCAGTACTTC.

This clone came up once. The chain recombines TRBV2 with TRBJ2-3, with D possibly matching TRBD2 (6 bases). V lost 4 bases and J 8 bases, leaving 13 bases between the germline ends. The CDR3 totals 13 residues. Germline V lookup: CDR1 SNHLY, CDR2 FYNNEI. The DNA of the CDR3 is TGTGCCAGCAGTGGGAGTCTGCGGGGTACGCAGTATTTT. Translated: CASSGSLRGTQYF. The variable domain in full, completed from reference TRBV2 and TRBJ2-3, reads EPEVTQTPSHQVTQMGQEVILRCVPISNHLYFYWYRQILGQKVEFLVSFYNNEISEKSEIFDDQFSVERPDGSNFTLKIRSTKLEDSAMYFCASSGSLRGTQYFGPGTRLTVL.